The clone carrying this T cell receptor beta chain has more than one count but fewer than ten. The source of the sample is a study of T-cell memory formation after mild COVID-19. The CDR3 spans 11 residues. Trimming pared 5 bases from V and 5 bases from J, leaving 3 bases between. Germline V gene data show CDR1 as KGHDR and CDR2 as SFDVKD. TCRdb redid the calling of the 5' RACE reads with MiXCR, one entry per CDR3 protein. The table includes almost 550,000 distinct CDR3 sequences, 20% detected once. The sequenced sample was PBMCs or a T cell subset sorted from them (not recorded which). This sequence originates from an adult woman who had mild COVID-19 (a few samples of this study predate the infection). Cell type and time point are not known. The chain carries TRBV24-1 and TRBJ2-1; D not resolved. CDR3 protein: CATSVNNEQFF. The CDR3 nucleotides are TGTGCCACCAGTGTTAACAATGAGCAGTTCTTC.